These 27 T cell receptor beta chains were sequenced from one sample in a study of T cells expressing NK-cell markers. TCRdb reanalyzed the 5' RACE reads, giving one entry per CDR3 protein sequence and no DNA. This table lists about 260,000 distinct CDR3 sequences. Sequencing was carried out using blood T cells: a sorted CD56 or NKG2C T cell subset, CD4+ or CD8+ T cells, or bulk PBMC T cells (not recorded which). The receptors originated from a woman between 18 and 70 years old in good health.

The V call is TRBV20-1, the J call TRBJ1-6; there is no DNA to check the TCRdb D call of TRBD1. The V gene's germline CDR1 is DFQATT and CDR2 SNEGSKA (reference sequence). The CDR3 is 15 amino acids. CDR3: CSALGQGEGNSPLHF.

The chain joins TRBV5-1 to TRBJ2-3; the D call from TCRdb, TRBD2, cannot be confirmed without DNA. Germline V gene data show CDR1 as SGHRS and CDR2 as YFSETQ. The CDR3 has 15 residues. CDR3 sequence reads: CASSLGTSGGVTQYF.

This chain joins TRBV28 and TRBJ2-2; TCRdb selects TRBD2, and the lack of DNA leaves this call unchecked. CDR3 size: 14 residues. CDR1 and CDR2 from the germline V gene are MDHEN and SYDVKM. The CDR3 sequence is CAVGRYSNTGELFF.

J is TRBJ1-2 and V is TRBV14. This CDR3 has 12 amino acids. Germline V gives CDR1 SGHDN, CDR2 FVKESK. The CDR3 is CASSQEHYGYTF.

V is TRBV10-3 and J is TRBJ2-3; TCRdb indicates TRBD2, and absent DNA this call remains unverified. Germline V CDR1 and CDR2: ENHRY, SYGVKD. CDR3 length equals 14 residues. CDR3 sequence: CAISTSGRTDTQYF.

The CDR3 spells CSVPTDKPYGYTF. The chain uses TRBV29-1 and TRBJ1-2. Germline CDR1 SQVTM, CDR2 ANQGSEA. The CDR3 length is 13 residues.

The V and J genes are TRBV30 and TRBJ2-2; TCRdb's assignment of TRBD1 cannot be checked, as there is no DNA. The CDR3 is made up of 14 amino acids. Germline-derived CDR1 and CDR2 are GTSNPN and SVGIG (reference sequence). This CDR3 reads CAWADRGVSGELFF.

V and J are TRBV7-9 and TRBJ2-3; TCRdb picks TRBD1, but there is no DNA to check that call. CDR3 length: 14 amino acids. Germline V gene lookup returns CDR1 SEHNR and CDR2 FQNEAQ (reference sequence). The CDR3 reads CASTQDSSTDTQYF.

The rearrangement links TRBV2 to TRBJ2-2. CDR1 is SNHLY, CDR2 FYNNEI, per germline. The CDR3 totals 15 residues. The CDR3 protein is CASSGTGANTGELFF.

The rearrangement joins TRBV7-9 to TRBJ1-1; TCRdb gives TRBD1 as the D gene, but with no DNA this cannot be confirmed. Germline CDR1 reads SEHNR; CDR2 reads FQNEAQ (reference sequence). This CDR3 has 15 amino acids. This chain's CDR3 is CASSLGDPRAVEAFF.

The chain carries TRBV20-1 and TRBJ2-1; TCRdb's D gene call, TRBD1, goes unchecked for lack of DNA. This CDR3 is 15 amino acids long. Germline CDR1 is DFQATT and CDR2 is SNEGSKA (reference sequence). The CDR3 spells CSARRPVAGRYEQFF.

The chain is built from TRBV18 and TRBJ1-1; TCRdb's D gene call, TRBD1, goes unchecked for lack of DNA. Germline loops: CDR1 KGHSH, CDR2 LQKENI. This CDR3 contains 14 residues. CDR3: CASSPVDSGTEAFF. Looking up the rest from reference TRBV18 and TRBJ1-1 gives the full variable domain: NAGVMQNPRHLVRRRGQEARLRCSPMKGHSHVYWYRQLPEEGLKFMVYLQKENIIDESGMPKERFSAEFPKEGPSILRIQQVVRGDSAAYFCASSPVDSGTEAFFGQGTRLTVV.

The rearrangement uses TRBV12-3 or TRBV12-4 and TRBJ1-2; checking the TCRdb D call of TRBD1 is not possible without DNA. The CDR3 length is 15 residues. The chain's CDR3 is CASSLRDRVYYGYTF.

The chain links TRBV9 to TRBJ2-1. Germline CDR1 reads SGDLS; CDR2 reads YYNGEE. The CDR3 is 12 residues long. CDR3 sequence reads: CASSAHNNEQFF.

The chain uses TRBV5-1 and TRBJ2-7; TCRdb's D call, TRBD1, is unchecked because there is no DNA. Germline V lookup: CDR1 SGHRS, CDR2 YFSETQ. CDR3 length: 16 amino acids. CDR3 sequence reads: CASSPTPDRGRDEQYF.

The chain combines TRBV29-1 with TRBJ2-1; TCRdb reports TRBD1, a call that lacks DNA to check it against. This CDR3 has 14 residues. Germline V CDR1 and CDR2: SQVTM, ANQGSEA. The CDR3 loop is CSVGPGSSYNEQFF.

V is TRBV20-1 and J is TRBJ1-3. The CDR3 is 13 residues long. CDR1 is DFQATT and CDR2 is SNEGSKA in the germline V gene (reference sequence). The CDR3: CSAEEATGNTIYF.

This chain connects TRBV5-1 to TRBJ1-6; TCRdb calls TRBD1, which cannot be checked without DNA. This CDR3 contains 15 residues. The germline gives CDR1 SGHRS, CDR2 YFSETQ. The CDR3 loop is CASSRSDRGGSPLHF. Filled out from reference TRBV5-1 and TRBJ1-6, the complete variable domain reads KAGVTQTPRYLIKTRGQQVTLSCSPISGHRSVSWYQQTPGQGLQFLFEYFSETQRNKGNFPGRFSGRQFSNSRSEMNVSTLELGDSALYLCASSRSDRGGSPLHFGNGTRLTVT.

The chain links TRBV3-1 to TRBJ2-5. Germline V lookup: CDR1 LGHDT, CDR2 YNNKEL (reference sequence). The CDR3 runs to 13 residues. The CDR3 here is CASSLSFQETQYF.

The chain links TRBV19 to TRBJ2-5; there is no DNA to check the TCRdb D call of TRBD1. This CDR3 is 14 amino acids long. Per germline, CDR1 LNHDA and CDR2 SQIVND (reference sequence). CDR3: CASRPGTFKETQYF.

The rearrangement uses TRBV4-3 and TRBJ1-2. This CDR3 has 13 amino acids. Germline CDR1 is LGHNA and CDR2 is YSLEER. The chain's CDR3 is CASSQDLGGSYTF.

V and J are TRBV7-8 and TRBJ1-2; TCRdb proposes TRBD1, but this gene call is untestable without DNA. The CDR3 has 16 amino acids. Germline CDR1 is SGHVS and CDR2 is FQNEAQ. The CDR3 spells CASSPRGGTENYGYTF. The variable domain in full, with the rest retrieved from reference TRBV7-8 and TRBJ1-2, is GAGVSQSPRYKVAKRGQDVALRCDPISGHVSLFWYQQALGQGPEFLTYFQNEAQLDKSGLPSDRFFAERPEGSVSTLKIQRTQQEDSAVYLCASSPRGGTENYGYTFGSGTRLTVV.

The rearrangement links TRBV19 to TRBJ2-5; with no DNA, the TCRdb D assignment of TRBD1 cannot be verified. Germline V CDR1 and CDR2: LNHDA, SQIVND (reference sequence). The CDR3 length is 14 residues. The CDR3 is CASSNTGGMETQYF.

CDR3 amino acids: CASSLGGHNSPLHF. The J gene is TRBJ1-6, the V gene TRBV7-2. Germline-derived CDR1 and CDR2 are SGHTA and FQGNSA. This CDR3 has 14 amino acids.

V gene TRBV9 combines with J gene TRBJ2-7; lacking DNA, the TRBD2 call made by TCRdb goes unchecked. This CDR3 comprises 14 residues. Germline V lookup: CDR1 SGDLS, CDR2 YYNGEE. The CDR3 protein is CASSGTSGRGEQYF.

The gene calls are TRBV7-2 and TRBJ2-5; the TCRdb D gene call, TRBD1, has no DNA to confirm it. This CDR3 spans 15 amino acids. Germline assignment: CDR1 SGHTA and CDR2 FQGNSA. This CDR3 is CASSLGGAGGETQYF.

The J gene is TRBJ2-1, the V gene TRBV10-3; absent DNA, TCRdb's TRBD1 call cannot be checked. This CDR3 has 13 amino acids. Per germline, CDR1 ENHRY and CDR2 SYGVKD. CDR3 sequence: CAISSGSGNEQFF.